The 24 T cell receptor beta chains given below trace back to one sample, sequenced in a study of blood T cells in healthy people across ages. Together with a sample-barcoded 5' primer, a J-beta primer mix was included in a second PCR lasting roughly 6 to 12 cycles. TCRdb re-called the 5' RACE reads through MiXCR, storing one row per CDR3 protein. The top ten clones hold approximately 2% of a sample with over 1.5 million distinct CDR3 sequences, 49% of them seen once. The sample comprised blood. Receptor source: a middle-aged woman in good health.

V usage is TRBV24-1 and J usage is TRBJ2-3; D unresolved. Germline V gene sequence: CDR1 KGHDR, CDR2 SFDVKD. The V end was cut by 12 bases, the J end by 6 bases, with 18 bases between. The CDR3 consists of 13 residues. The CDR3 region is CAPSDQRWDTQYF. The DNA for the CDR3 is TGTGCCCCCTCGGACCAACGATGGGATACGCAGTATTTT.

The chain combines TRBV20-1 with TRBJ2-7; D remains ambiguous. Looked up from germline, CDR1 is DFQATT and CDR2 is SNEGSKA (reference sequence). The CDR3 sequence is 14 residues long. V was pared by 4 bases and J by 5 bases, with 18 bases between. The CDR3 sequence is CSATRAGSSDEQYF. CDR3 coding DNA: TGCAGTGCTACAAGGGCCGGGTCCTCTGACGAGCAGTACTTC.

The chain has TRBV5-1 and TRBJ1-2; 9 nucleotides match TRBD1. The germline V gene encodes CDR1 SGHRS and CDR2 YFSETQ. The CDR3 contains 14 residues. The junction had 7 bases not matched to a gene; V was cut back by 4 bases and J by 6 bases. CDR3 DNA sequence: TGCGCCAGCAGCGGGGGGGACAGGGAAGATGGCTACACCTTC. Residues: CASSGGDREDGYTF. The entire variable domain, with the rest obtained from reference TRBV5-1 and TRBJ1-2, is as follows: KAGVTQTPRYLIKTRGQQVTLSCSPISGHRSVSWYQQTPGQGLQFLFEYFSETQRNKGNFPGRFSGRQFSNSRSEMNVSTLELGDSALYLCASSGGDREDGYTFGSGTRLTVV.

This rearrangement joins TRBV15 to TRBJ1-4; D not resolved. The V end lost 0 bases, the J end lost 2 bases, and 13 bases lay between the germline ends. Germline V gene lookup returns CDR1 LNHNV and CDR2 YYDKDF (reference sequence). The CDR3 totals 17 residues. CDR3 residues: CATSRDLLGGTNEKLFF. Written as DNA, the CDR3 is TGTGCCACCAGCAGAGATCTTCTAGGTGGGACTAATGAAAAACTGTTTTTT.

The sample holds a few counts of this clonotype. V usage is TRBV7-8 and J usage is TRBJ2-3; a weak D match, TRBD2 (5 bases). Germline values: CDR1 SGHVS, CDR2 FQNEAQ. V was clipped by 5 bases and J by 1 base, with 16 bases between them. The CDR3 is 16 amino acids. CDR3 residues: CASSRRSGVRTDTQYF. CDR3 sequence (DNA): TGTGCCAGCAGCCGGAGGTCAGGCGTCCGCACAGATACGCAGTATTTT. Full variable domain (remainder filled in from reference TRBV7-8 and TRBJ2-3): GAGVSQSPRYKVAKRGQDVALRCDPISGHVSLFWYQQALGQGPEFLTYFQNEAQLDKSGLPSDRFFAERPEGSVSTLKIQRTQQEDSAVYLCASSRRSGVRTDTQYFGPGTRLTVL.

This clonotype came up a few times. The chain carries TRBV7-2 and TRBJ2-7; D gene unclear. The CDR3 is 15 amino acids. Per the germline V gene, CDR1 is SGHTA and CDR2 is FQGNSA. The V end lost 3 bases, the J end lost 0 bases, and 12 bases lay between the germline ends. The CDR3 nucleotides read TGTGCCAGCAGCTTTAAGACGGCAAGCTCCTACGAGCAGTACTTC. This translates into CASSFKTASSYEQYF.

Only a few counts were recorded for this clonotype. This rearrangement joins TRBV19 to TRBJ2-4; D unresolved. The tail of the sequence fits TRBJ2-7 better, so the J call may be wrong. Looked up from germline, CDR1 is LNHDA and CDR2 is SQIVND (reference sequence). The CDR3 has 16 residues. Written as DNA, the CDR3 is TGTGCCAGTAGTATACCCACCGGACCTCCGTTCTACGAGCAGTACTTC. It encodes CASSIPTGPPFYEQYF.

CDR3: CASSPWTDAYEQYF. The CDR3 DNA reads as TGCGCCAGCAGCCCCTGGACAGACGCCTACGAGCAGTACTTC. The chain has TRBV5-1 and TRBJ2-7; D may be TRBD1 (6 bases). Trimming pared 4 bases from V and 2 bases from J, leaving 13 bases between. Germline CDR1 SGHRS, CDR2 YFSETQ. CDR3 size: 14 residues.

This clonotype has a handful of counts. The chain recombines TRBV7-2 with TRBJ2-7; D unclear. Per germline, CDR1 SGHTA and CDR2 FQGNSA. The CDR3 is 14 residues long. The germline V and J ends were trimmed by 1 base and 3 bases, with 10 bases remaining between them. The CDR3 bases are TGTGCCAGCAGCTTAGTCGGGTTAGTCTACGAGCAGTACTTC. Amino acids: CASSLVGLVYEQYF.

CDR3: CASNPTATLYGYTF. The CDR3 DNA is TGTGCCAGCAACCCGACAGCAACCCTCTATGGCTACACCTTC. The rearrangement links TRBV5-5 to TRBJ1-2; D possibly corresponds to TRBD1 (5 bases). The CDR3 length is 14 residues. Trimming removed 6 bases at V and 4 bases at J, with 16 bases between. The V gene's germline CDR1 is SGHKS and CDR2 YYEKEE (reference sequence).

The chain carries TRBV7-2 and TRBJ2-5; no firm D call. CDR3 length: 14 amino acids. Germline V gene sequence: CDR1 SGHTA, CDR2 FQGNSA. V lost 0 bases and J lost 4, with 9 bases in between. The CDR3 here is CASSLAILGETQYF. The CDR3 coding sequence is TGTGCCAGCAGCTTAGCCATTCTGGGAGAGACCCAGTACTTC. The full variable domain, its missing parts supplied by reference TRBV7-2 and TRBJ2-5, is GAGVSQSPSNKVTEKGKDVELRCDPISGHTALYWYRQSLGQGLEFLIYFQGNSAPDKSGLPSDRFSAERTGGSVSTLTIQRTQQEDSAVYLCASSLAILGETQYFGPGTRLLVL.

The rearrangement links TRBV7-2 to TRBJ2-2; possible D gene TRBD1, 5 bases. Trimming removed 1 base at V and 0 bases at J, with 15 bases between. The CDR3 totals 18 residues. The V gene's germline CDR1 is SGHTA and CDR2 FQGNSA. CDR3 region: CASSLGWGSIANTGELFF. The CDR3, as DNA: TGTGCCAGCAGCTTAGGATGGGGCAGCATTGCGAACACCGGGGAGCTGTTTTTT.

The chain uses TRBV20-1 and TRBJ2-3, with 7 bases lining up with TRBD1. Germline V lookup: CDR1 DFQATT, CDR2 SNEGSKA (reference sequence). CDR3 length: 12 amino acids. V shed 5 bases, J shed 3 bases, and the junction held 2 bases outside the gene matches. Here the CDR3 DNA reads TGCAGTGCTCACAGGGGTACAGATACGCAGTATTTT. This codes for CSAHRGTDTQYF.

The rearrangement joins TRBV7-9 to TRBJ2-1; no clear D gene. The CDR3 is 14 residues long. V lost 2 bases and J lost 5, with 10 bases in between. CDR1 is SEHNR, CDR2 FQNEAQ, per germline (reference sequence). CDR3 sequence (DNA): TGTGCCAGCAGCTTATCACAGAGACACAATGAGCAGTTCTTC. It translates to CASSLSQRHNEQFF.

Ten or more counts support this clonotype. The chain uses TRBV28 and TRBJ2-1; 7 nucleotides match TRBD1. Germline trimming cut 5 bases from V and 2 bases from J; bases unmatched to any gene: 3. The CDR3 totals 14 residues. Looked up from germline, CDR1 is MDHEN and CDR2 is SYDVKM. The chain's CDR3 is CASSRTGTYNEQFF. The CDR3 coding sequence is TGTGCCAGCAGTCGGACAGGAACCTACAATGAGCAGTTCTTC.

The J gene is TRBJ1-1, the V gene TRBV20-1; 9 bases match TRBD1. Germline-derived CDR1 and CDR2 are DFQATT and SNEGSKA (reference sequence). Trimming removed 5 bases from V and 4 bases from J; junction bases left unmatched: 5. The CDR3 totals 13 residues. This chain's CDR3 is CSAGTGTGTEAFF. The DNA of the CDR3 is TGCAGTGCTGGGACAGGGACCGGCACTGAAGCTTTCTTT.

The V gene is TRBV5-5, the J gene TRBJ1-1; a possible D gene is TRBD1 (5 bases). Germline V gene lookup returns CDR1 SGHKS and CDR2 YYEKEE (reference sequence). CDR3 length equals 18 residues. Trimming took 1 base from V and 5 from J, leaving 24 bases between them. The CDR3 DNA sequence: TGTGCCAGCAGCTTGAATGTGTGGGCAGGGACGGGAGGAACTGAAGCTTTCTTT. Its translation is CASSLNVWAGTGGTEAFF.

The genes are TRBV4-1 and TRBJ2-5; TRBD2 aligns across 10 bases. V was pared by 4 bases and J by 1 base, with 6 bases of the junction left unmatched. Germline CDR1 and CDR2: MGHRA and YSYEKL. The CDR3 loop spans 16 amino acids. CDR3 sequence reads: CASSPVAGGLQETQYF. The CDR3 region has the DNA TGCGCCAGCAGCCCAGTAGCGGGGGGACTCCAAGAGACCCAGTACTTC.

This clonotype was recorded once. The chain has TRBV6-6 and TRBJ2-2; 7 positions match TRBD1. Trimming at V came to 6 bases and at J to 4 bases, leaving 5 bases not matched to a gene. CDR1 is MNHNY and CDR2 is SVGAGI in the germline V gene (reference sequence). This CDR3 comprises 14 residues. The CDR3 region has the DNA TGTGCCAGCAGGACAGGGATCATCACCGGGGAGCTGTTTTTT. It translates to CASRTGIITGELFF.

The gene calls are TRBV25-1 and TRBJ2-1; TRBD2 is a possible D gene (6 bases). The ends were cut back, 0 bases at V and 10 bases at J, with 10 bases in the middle. There are 13 residues in the CDR3. Germline loops: CDR1 MGHDK, CDR2 SYGVNS. The CDR3 loop reads CASSEYGDWEQFF. The CDR3 DNA reads as TGTGCCAGCAGTGAATATGGGGACTGGGAGCAGTTCTTC.

The chain employs TRBV6-5 and TRBJ2-3, with TRBD1 matching over 7 bases. CDR1 MNHEY and CDR2 SVGAGI come from the germline V gene. Trimming at V came to 4 bases and at J to 6 bases, leaving 7 bases not matched to a gene. The CDR3 consists of 14 residues. The CDR3 DNA follows: TGTGCCAGCAGTTCTCGGACAGGAAGGGATACGCAGTATTTT. Translation gives CASSSRTGRDTQYF.

V and J are TRBV5-1 and TRBJ2-3; D not resolved. Germline values: CDR1 SGHRS, CDR2 YFSETQ. The CDR3 runs 14 residues. V was clipped by 4 bases and J by 1 base, with 10 bases between them. CDR3 region: CASSTTRGTDTQYF. CDR3 bases: TGCGCCAGCAGCACAACCCGGGGCACAGATACGCAGTATTTT.

CDR3 protein: CASRPLQGANTEAFF. In DNA form, the CDR3 reads TGTGCCAGCAGACCCCTCCAGGGGGCGAACACTGAAGCTTTCTTT. The gene calls are TRBV27 and TRBJ1-1; TRBD1 agrees at 8 bases. The V and J ends lost 6 bases and 1 base, in that order; junction bases with no gene match: 7. The length of the CDR3 is 15 residues. Per the germline V gene, CDR1 is MNHEY and CDR2 is SMNVEV (reference sequence).

The table lists this clonotype with a count of one. This chain connects TRBV7-2 to TRBJ1-2; D possibly corresponds to TRBD1 (6 bases). The germline gives CDR1 SGHTA, CDR2 FQGNSA. The CDR3 runs 13 residues. V dropped 3 bases and J dropped 7 bases, with 12 bases sitting between them. The CDR3 region has the DNA TGTGCCAGCAGCTTCCGGGACAATCCTGGCTACACCTTC. Residues: CASSFRDNPGYTF.